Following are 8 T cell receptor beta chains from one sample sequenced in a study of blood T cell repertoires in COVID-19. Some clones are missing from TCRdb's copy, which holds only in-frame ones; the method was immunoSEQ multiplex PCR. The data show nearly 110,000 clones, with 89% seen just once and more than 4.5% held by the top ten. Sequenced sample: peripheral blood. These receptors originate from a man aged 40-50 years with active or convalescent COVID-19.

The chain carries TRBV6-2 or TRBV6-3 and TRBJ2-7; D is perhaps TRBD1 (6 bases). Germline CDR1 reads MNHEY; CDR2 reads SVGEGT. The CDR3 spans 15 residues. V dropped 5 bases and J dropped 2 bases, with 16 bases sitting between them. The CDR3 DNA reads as TGTGCCAGCAGTCGCAGGCCAGGGGATACCTACGAGCAGTACTTC. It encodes CASSRRPGDTYEQYF.

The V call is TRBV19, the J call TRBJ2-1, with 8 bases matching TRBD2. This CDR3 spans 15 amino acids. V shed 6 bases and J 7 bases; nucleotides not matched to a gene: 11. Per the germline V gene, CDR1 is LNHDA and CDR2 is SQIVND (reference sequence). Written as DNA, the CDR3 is TGTGCCAGTAGCCCTAAAGGACTAGCAACTAATGAGCAGTTCTTC. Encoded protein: CASSPKGLATNEQFF.

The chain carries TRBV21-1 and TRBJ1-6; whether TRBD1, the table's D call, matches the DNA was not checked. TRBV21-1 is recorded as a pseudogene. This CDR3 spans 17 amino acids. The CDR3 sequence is CASSPRGQTPYNSPLHF. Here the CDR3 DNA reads TGTGCCAGCAGCCCGAGAGGACAGACCCCCTATAATTCACCCCTCCACTTT.

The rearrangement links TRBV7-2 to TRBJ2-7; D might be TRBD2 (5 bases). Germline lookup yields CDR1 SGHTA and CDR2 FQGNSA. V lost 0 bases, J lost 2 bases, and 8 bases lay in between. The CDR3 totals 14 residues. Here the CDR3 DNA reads TGTGCCAGCAGCTTAGCCTGGGGAGCCTACGAGCAGTACTTC. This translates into CASSLAWGAYEQYF.

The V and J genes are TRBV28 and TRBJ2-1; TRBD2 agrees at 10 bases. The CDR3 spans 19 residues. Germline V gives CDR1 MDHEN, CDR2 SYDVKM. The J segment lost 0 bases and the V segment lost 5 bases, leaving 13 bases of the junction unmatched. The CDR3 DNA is TGTGCCAGCAGTCCCCTAGCGGGAGAGGGTCGGAACTCCTACAATGAGCAGTTCTTC. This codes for CASSPLAGEGRNSYNEQFF.

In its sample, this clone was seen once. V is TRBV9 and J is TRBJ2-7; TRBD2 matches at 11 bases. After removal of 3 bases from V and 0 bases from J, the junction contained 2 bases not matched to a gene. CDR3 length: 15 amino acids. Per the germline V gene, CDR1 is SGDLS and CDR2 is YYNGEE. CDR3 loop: CASSGTSGPSYEQYF. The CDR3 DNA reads TGTGCCAGCAGCGGGACTAGCGGGCCCTCCTACGAGCAGTACTTC.

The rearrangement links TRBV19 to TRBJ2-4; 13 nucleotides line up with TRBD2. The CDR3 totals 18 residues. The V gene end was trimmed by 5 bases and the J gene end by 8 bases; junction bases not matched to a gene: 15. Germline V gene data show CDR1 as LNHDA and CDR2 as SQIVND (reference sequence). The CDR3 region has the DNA TGTGCCAGTAGTCCAGGACTAGCGGGAGCCAAAAAGGGGGACATTCAGTACTTC. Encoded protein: CASSPGLAGAKKGDIQYF. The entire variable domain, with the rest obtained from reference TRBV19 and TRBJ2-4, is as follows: DGGITQSPKYLFRKEGQNVTLSCEQNLNHDAMYWYRQDPGQGLRLIYYSQIVNDFQKGDIAEGYSVSREKKESFPLTVTSAQKNPTAFYLCASSPGLAGAKKGDIQYFGAGTRLSVL.

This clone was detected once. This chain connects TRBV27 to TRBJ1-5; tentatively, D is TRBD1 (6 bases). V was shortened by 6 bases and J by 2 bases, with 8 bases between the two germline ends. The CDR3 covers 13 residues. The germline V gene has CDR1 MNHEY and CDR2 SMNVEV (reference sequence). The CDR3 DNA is TGTGCCAGCAGCCCAGGGGGCAATCAGCCCCAGCATTTT. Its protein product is CASSPGGNQPQHF.